The rows below give T cell receptor beta chains drawn from one sample of a study of T cells in localized non-small cell lung cancer. Using immunoSEQ multiplex PCR, the repertoire was profiled, and TCRdb retains in-frame clones only, with some absent. The table has 4,000 to 6,000 clones, under 45% seen once. Sample: lung tumor tissue, taken before any cancer treatment. The source of these receptors is a man between 40 and 70 years old with stage I lung adenocarcinoma. CDR3s leave out the opening cysteine and the closing phenylalanine or tryptophan. Fields, in order: V gene, CDR3 protein.

V gene: TRBV14
CDR3 protein: ASSQDTQY

V gene: TRBV11-3
CDR3 protein: ASSLARASSYGYT

V gene: TRBV6-8
CDR3 protein: ASSSGTSGLYEQY

V gene: TRBV30
CDR3 protein: AWSGGVPYEQY

V gene: TRBV6-8
CDR3 protein: ASSYLHRNTEAF

V gene: TRBV16
CDR3 protein: ASSQSSGGAYEQY

V gene: TRBV11-3
CDR3 protein: ASSLLLVTGELF

V gene: TRBV9
CDR3 protein: ASSVAGRGELF

V gene: TRBV14
CDR3 protein: ASSGGREWDYNEQF

V gene: TRBV29-1
CDR3 protein: SVEGREDYGYT

V gene: TRBV15
CDR3 protein: ATSSGVFPYEQY

V gene: TRBV28
CDR3 protein: ASSPRTSYEQY